The 5 T cell receptor beta chains in this list originate from one sample, sequenced in a study of T cells in Graves' hyperthyroidism and ophthalmopathy. Amplification targeted TCR beta CDR3 regions from RNA transcripts. Primed by the HTBI set, a first-round RT-PCR was run on the TCR CDR3. MiXCR, applied by TCRdb to the multiplex PCR reads, yields one record per CDR3 protein. The sample lists roughly 400,000 distinct CDR3 sequences, 11% to 15% occurring once. Sequencing used blood. Every receptor here comes from a man in his fifties or sixties with Graves' ophthalmopathy.

The sample holds many counts of this clonotype. The chain has TRBV28 and TRBJ2-7, with 11 bases that match TRBD2. Per the germline V gene, CDR1 is MDHEN and CDR2 is SYDVKM. The ends lost 6 bases at V and 2 bases at J; junction bases unmatched: 9. This CDR3 has 16 residues. The CDR3 sequence is CASSGTTSGTTYEQYF. The DNA for the CDR3 is TGTGCCAGCAGCGGAACGACTAGCGGGACTACCTACGAGCAGTACTTC.

The chain has TRBV12-3 or TRBV12-4 and TRBJ2-7; 9 bases align to TRBD2. J lost 7 bases, V lost 4 bases, and 8 bases had no gene match. This CDR3 comprises 14 residues. CDR3 amino acids: CASSSFRTSEEQYF. The DNA for the CDR3 is TGTGCCAGCAGTTCCTTCCGGACTAGCGAGGAGCAGTACTTC.

This clonotype was seen repeatedly, ten times or more. The chain uses TRBV6-1 and TRBJ2-2; 10 bases are shared with TRBD2. Looked up from germline, CDR1 is MNHNS and CDR2 is SASEGT. Trimming removed 6 bases from V and 5 bases from J; junction bases left unmatched: 12. This CDR3 has 17 residues. The CDR3 loop reads CASRPRGSGLATGELFF. The CDR3 nucleotides read TGTGCCAGCAGACCCCGGGGGTCGGGACTAGCGACCGGGGAGCTGTTTTTT.

The CDR3 sequence is CASSLFGYNTEAFF. Written as DNA, the CDR3 is TGTGCCAGCAGTTTATTCGGTTATAACACTGAAGCTTTCTTT. The V and J genes are TRBV27 and TRBJ1-1; D not certain. V was trimmed by 1 base and J by 2 bases, leaving 8 bases between them. Germline V CDR1 and CDR2: MNHEY, SMNVEV (reference sequence). The CDR3 covers 14 residues.

V and J are TRBV29-1 and TRBJ2-1; 12 positions match TRBD2. From germline, CDR1 is SQVTM and CDR2 ANQGSEA. This CDR3 is 12 amino acids long. J lost 7 bases, V lost 7 bases, and 2 bases had no gene match. The chain's CDR3 is CSAGTSGNEQFF. CDR3 in DNA: TGCAGCGCTGGGACTAGCGGGAATGAGCAGTTCTTC.